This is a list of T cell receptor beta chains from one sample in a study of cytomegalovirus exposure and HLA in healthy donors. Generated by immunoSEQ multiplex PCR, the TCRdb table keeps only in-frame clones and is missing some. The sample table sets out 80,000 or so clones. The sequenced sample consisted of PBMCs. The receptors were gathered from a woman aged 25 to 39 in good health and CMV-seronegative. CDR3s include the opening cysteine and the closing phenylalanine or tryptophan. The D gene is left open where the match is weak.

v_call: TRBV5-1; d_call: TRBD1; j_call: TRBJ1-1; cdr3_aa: CASSLGTGQTEAFF; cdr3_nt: TGCGCCAGCAGCTTGGGGACAGGGCAAACTGAAGCTTTCTTT
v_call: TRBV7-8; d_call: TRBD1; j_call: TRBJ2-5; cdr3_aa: CASTPTGGLWETQYF; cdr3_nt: TGTGCCAGCACCCCGACAGGGGGCCTGTGGGAGACCCAGTACTTC
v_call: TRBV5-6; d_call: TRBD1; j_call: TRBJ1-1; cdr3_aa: CASSLANFRGRVTEAFF; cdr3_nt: TGTGCCAGCAGCTTGGCCAATTTCAGGGGGCGCGTAACTGAAGCTTTCTTT
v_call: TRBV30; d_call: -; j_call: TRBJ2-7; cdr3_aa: CAWSVGTGEYYEQYF; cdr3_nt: TGTGCCTGGAGTGTAGGCACGGGGGAATACTACGAGCAGTACTTC
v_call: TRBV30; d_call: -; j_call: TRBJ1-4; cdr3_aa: CASGNPKGGEKLFF; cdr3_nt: TGTGCCTCTGGTAATCCAAAGGGAGGTGAAAAACTGTTTTTT
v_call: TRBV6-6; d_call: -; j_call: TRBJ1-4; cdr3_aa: CASTTGSPEKLFF; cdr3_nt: TGTGCCAGCACTACAGGGTCACCTGAAAAACTGTTTTTT
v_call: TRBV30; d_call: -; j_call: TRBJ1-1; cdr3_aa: CAWTQGLMNTEAFF; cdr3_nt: TGTGCCTGGACCCAGGGTCTCATGAACACTGAAGCTTTCTTT
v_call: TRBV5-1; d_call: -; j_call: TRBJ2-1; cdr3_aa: CASSLGPGGDDNEQFF; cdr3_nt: TGCGCCAGCAGCTTGGGGCCTGGCGGGGACGACAATGAGCAGTTCTTC
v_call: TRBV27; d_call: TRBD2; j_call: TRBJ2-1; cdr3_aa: CASSLEGLAINEQFF; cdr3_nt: TGTGCCAGCAGTTTAGAGGGACTAGCTATCAATGAGCAGTTCTTC
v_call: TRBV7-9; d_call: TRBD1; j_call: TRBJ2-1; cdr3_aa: CASSPTGVSYNEQFF; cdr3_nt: TGTGCCAGCAGTCCGACAGGGGTTTCCTACAATGAGCAGTTCTTC
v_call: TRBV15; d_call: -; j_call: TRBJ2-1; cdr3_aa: CATSRDQPGDNEQFF; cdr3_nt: TGTGCCACCAGCAGAGATCAGCCGGGGGACAATGAGCAGTTCTTC
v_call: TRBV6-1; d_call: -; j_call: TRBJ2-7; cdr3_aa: CASMRTDEQYF; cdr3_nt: TGTGCCAGCATGCGTACCGACGAGCAGTACTTC
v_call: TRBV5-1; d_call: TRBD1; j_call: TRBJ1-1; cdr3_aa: CASSPPGQGGTEAFF; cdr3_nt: TGCGCCAGCAGCCCCCCGGGACAGGGCGGCACTGAAGCTTTCTTT
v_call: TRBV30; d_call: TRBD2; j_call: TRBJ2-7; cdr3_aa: CAWSAGVSYEQYF; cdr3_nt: TGTGCCTGGAGCGCGGGGGTATCCTACGAGCAGTACTTC
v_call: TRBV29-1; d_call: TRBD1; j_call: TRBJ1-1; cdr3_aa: CSVGQEMNTEAFF; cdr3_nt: TGCAGCGTCGGACAGGAGATGAACACTGAAGCTTTCTTT
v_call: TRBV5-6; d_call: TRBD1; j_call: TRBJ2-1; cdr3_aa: CASSFGTGTNEQFF; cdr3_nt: TGTGCCAGCAGCTTTGGGACAGGGACGAATGAGCAGTTCTTC
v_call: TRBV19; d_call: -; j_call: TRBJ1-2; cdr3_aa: CATQGIGYTF; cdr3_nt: TGTGCCACGCAGGGTATTGGCTACACCTTC
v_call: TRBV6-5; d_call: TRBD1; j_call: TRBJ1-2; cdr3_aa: CASSYGGGGNYGYTF; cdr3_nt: TGTGCCAGCAGTTATGGAGGGGGCGGTAACTATGGCTACACCTTC
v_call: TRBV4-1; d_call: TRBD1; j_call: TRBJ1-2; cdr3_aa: CASSYLGTDYGYTF; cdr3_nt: TGCGCCAGCAGCTACTTAGGGACAGACTATGGCTACACCTTC
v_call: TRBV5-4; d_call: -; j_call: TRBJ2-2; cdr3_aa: CASSLAENTGELFF; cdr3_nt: TGTGCCAGCAGCCTCGCAGAGAACACCGGGGAGCTGTTTTTT
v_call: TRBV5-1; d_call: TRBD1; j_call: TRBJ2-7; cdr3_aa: CASSLQQGKGYEQYF; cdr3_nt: TGCGCCAGCAGCCTACAACAGGGGAAGGGCTACGAGCAGTACTTC
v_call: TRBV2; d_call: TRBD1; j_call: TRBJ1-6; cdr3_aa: CASVPGQGNSPLHF; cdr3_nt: TGTGCCAGCGTACCGGGACAGGGCAATTCACCCCTCCACTTT
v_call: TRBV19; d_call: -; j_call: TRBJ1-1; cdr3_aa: CASSLSGANTEAFF; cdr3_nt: TGTGCCAGTAGTCTGTCAGGGGCGAACACTGAAGCTTTCTTT
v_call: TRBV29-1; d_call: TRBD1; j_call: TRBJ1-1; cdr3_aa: CSVEGLGTDTEAFF; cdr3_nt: TGCAGCGTTGAAGGTCTCGGGACAGACACTGAAGCTTTCTTT
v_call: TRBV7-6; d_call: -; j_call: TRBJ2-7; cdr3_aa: CASSPTTGAYEQYF; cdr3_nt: TGTGCCAGCAGCCCAACGACAGGTGCCTACGAGCAGTACTTC
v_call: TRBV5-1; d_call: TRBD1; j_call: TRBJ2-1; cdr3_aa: CASSLGTGLNEQFF; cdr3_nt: TGCGCCAGCAGCTTGGGGACAGGACTGAATGAGCAGTTCTTC
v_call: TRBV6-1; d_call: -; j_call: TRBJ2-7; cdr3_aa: CASSAGVLYEQYF; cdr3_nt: TGTGCCAGCTCGGCAGGTGTTCTCTACGAGCAGTACTTC
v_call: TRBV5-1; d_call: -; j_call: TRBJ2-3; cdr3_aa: CASSLGGFTDTQYF; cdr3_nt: TGCGCCAGCAGCTTGGGCGGGTTCACAGATACGCAGTATTTT
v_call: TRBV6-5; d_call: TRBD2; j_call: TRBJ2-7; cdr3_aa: CASRVAGGYEQYF; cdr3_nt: TGTGCCAGCAGAGTAGCGGGAGGCTACGAGCAGTACTTC
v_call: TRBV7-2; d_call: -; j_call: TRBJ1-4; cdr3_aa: CASSGLGGVLNEKLFF; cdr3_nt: TGTGCCAGCAGCGGTCTTGGGGGGGTCCTTAATGAAAAACTGTTTTTT
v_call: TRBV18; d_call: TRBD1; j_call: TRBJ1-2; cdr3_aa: CASSPTGQGIYGYTF; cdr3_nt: TGTGCCAGCTCACCAACTGGACAGGGGATCTATGGCTACACCTTC
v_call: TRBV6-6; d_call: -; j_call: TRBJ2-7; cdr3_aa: CASSYLLSSYEQYF; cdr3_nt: TGTGCCAGCAGCTACCTCCTCAGCTCCTACGAGCAGTACTTC
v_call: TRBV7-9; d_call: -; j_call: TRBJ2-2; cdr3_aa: CASGTPPTGELFF; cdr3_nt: TGTGCCAGCGGCACCCCCCCGACCGGGGAGCTGTTTTTT
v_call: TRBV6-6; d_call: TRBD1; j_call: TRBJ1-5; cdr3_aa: CASSPSHRGLDQPQHF; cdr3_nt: TGTGCCAGCAGTCCCTCCCACAGGGGGCTGGATCAGCCCCAGCATTTT
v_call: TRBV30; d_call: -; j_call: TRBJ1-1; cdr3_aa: CAWKWGMNTEDFF; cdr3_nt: TGTGCCTGGAAATGGGGCATGAACACTGAAGATTTCTTT
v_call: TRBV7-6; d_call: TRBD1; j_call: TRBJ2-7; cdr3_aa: CASSKWTGAVYEQYF; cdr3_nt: TGTGCCAGCAGTAAGTGGACAGGGGCCGTCTACGAGCAGTACTTC
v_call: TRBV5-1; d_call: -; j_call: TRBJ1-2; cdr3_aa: CASSGGGRDHGYTF; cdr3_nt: TGCGCCAGCAGCGGGGGAGGCAGGGACCATGGCTACACCTTC
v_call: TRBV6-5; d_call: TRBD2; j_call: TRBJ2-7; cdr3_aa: CASSYSISGRGEQYF; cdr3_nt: TGTGCCAGCAGTTACTCGATTAGCGGGAGGGGCGAGCAGTACTTC
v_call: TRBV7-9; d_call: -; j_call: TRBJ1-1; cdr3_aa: CASSLMTGAMNTEAFF; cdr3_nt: TGTGCCAGCAGCCTGATGACAGGAGCAATGAACACTGAAGCTTTCTTT
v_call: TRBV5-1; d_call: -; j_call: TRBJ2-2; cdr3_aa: CASSLNAGLAGELFF; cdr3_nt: TGCGCCAGCAGCTTGAACGCAGGGTTGGCCGGGGAGCTGTTTTTT
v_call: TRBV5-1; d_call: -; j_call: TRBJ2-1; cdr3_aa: CASSLERGDSYNEQFF; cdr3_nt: TGCGCCAGCAGCTTGGAACGGGGAGACTCCTACAATGAGCAGTTCTTC
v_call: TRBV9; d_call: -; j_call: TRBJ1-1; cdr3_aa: CASSALTGNTEAFF; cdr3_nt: TGTGCCAGCAGCGCCCTTACAGGGAACACTGAAGCTTTCTTT
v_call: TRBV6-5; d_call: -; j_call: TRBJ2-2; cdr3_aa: CASTTREPSTGELFF; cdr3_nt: TGTGCCAGCACCACCCGGGAACCTAGCACCGGGGAGCTGTTTTTT
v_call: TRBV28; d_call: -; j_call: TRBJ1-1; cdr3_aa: CASSFSRRVEAFF; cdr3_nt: TGTGCCAGCAGTTTTTCCCGGCGGGTTGAAGCTTTCTTT
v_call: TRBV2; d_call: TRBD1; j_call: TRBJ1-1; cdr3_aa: CASRSQGASTEAFF; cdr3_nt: TGTGCCAGCAGATCTCAGGGGGCGAGTACTGAAGCTTTCTTT
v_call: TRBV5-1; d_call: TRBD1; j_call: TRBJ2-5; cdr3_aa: CASSVTGDKETQYF; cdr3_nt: TGCGCCAGCAGCGTCACAGGGGATAAAGAGACCCAGTACTTC
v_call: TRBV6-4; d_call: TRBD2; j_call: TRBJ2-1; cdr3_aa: CASSRLAGAYNEQFF; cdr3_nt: TGTGCCAGCAGTCGACTAGCGGGGGCCTACAATGAGCAGTTCTTC
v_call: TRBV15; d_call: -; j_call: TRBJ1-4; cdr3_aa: CATSRGRGAANEKLFF; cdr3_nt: TGTGCCACCAGCAGGGGCCGGGGGGCGGCTAATGAAAAACTGTTTTTT
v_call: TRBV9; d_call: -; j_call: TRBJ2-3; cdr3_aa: CASSVGPGGDTQYF; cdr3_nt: TGTGCCAGCAGCGTGGGGCCAGGGGGGGATACGCAGTATTTT
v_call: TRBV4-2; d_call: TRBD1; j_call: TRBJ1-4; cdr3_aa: CASSRRGQGAGELRSEKLFF; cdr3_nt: TGTGCCAGCAGCCGTAGGGGACAGGGGGCAGGGGAATTGAGGAGTGAAAAACTGTTTTTT
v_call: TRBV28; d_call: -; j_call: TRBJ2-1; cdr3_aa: CASSLPGTGHNEQFF; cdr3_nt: TGTGCCAGCAGTTTACCAGGGACTGGACACAATGAGCAGTTCTTC
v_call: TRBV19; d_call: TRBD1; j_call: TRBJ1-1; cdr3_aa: CASSIGVPGQGNTEAFF; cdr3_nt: TGTGCCAGTAGTATTGGGGTCCCCGGACAGGGGAACACTGAAGCTTTCTTT
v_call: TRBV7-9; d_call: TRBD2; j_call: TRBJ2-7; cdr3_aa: CASSRWGGVDEQYF; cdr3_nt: TGTGCCAGCAGCCGATGGGGGGGGGTCGACGAGCAGTACTTC
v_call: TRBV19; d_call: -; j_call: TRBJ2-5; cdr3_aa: CASSGLAETQETQYF; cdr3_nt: TGTGCCAGTAGTGGATTAGCGGAGACTCAAGAGACCCAGTACTTC
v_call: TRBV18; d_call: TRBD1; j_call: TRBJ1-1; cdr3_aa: CASSSDRVGTEAFF; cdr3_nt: TGTGCCAGCTCATCAGACAGGGTTGGCACTGAAGCTTTCTTT
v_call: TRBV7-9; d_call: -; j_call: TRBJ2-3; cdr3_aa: CASSLSTDTQYF; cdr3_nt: TGTGCCAGCAGCCTCTCCACAGATACGCAGTATTTT
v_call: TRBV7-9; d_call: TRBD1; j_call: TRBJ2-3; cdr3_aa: CASSVWGNRGSVVTDTQYF; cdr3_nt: TGTGCCAGCAGCGTATGGGGGAACAGGGGCTCGGTTGTAACAGATACGCAGTATTTT